The clone carrying this T cell receptor beta chain was seen ten or more times. RNA transcripts provided the source from which TCR beta CDR3 regions were amplified. HTBI primers were employed in a first-round RT-PCR of the TCR CDR3. MiXCR, applied by TCRdb to the multiplex PCR reads, yields one record per CDR3 protein. In the table there are 600,000 or so distinct CDR3 sequences, roughly 14% of which are singletons. The sample is drawn from a study of T cells in Graves' hyperthyroidism and ophthalmopathy. From germline, CDR1 is LNHNV and CDR2 YYDKDF (reference sequence). The J segment lost 5 bases and the V segment lost 4 bases, leaving 4 bases of the junction unmatched. The CDR3 has 14 amino acids. Clinical symptoms, serum thyroxine, TRAb, thyroid ultrasound and orbital computed tomography informed diagnoses.

The J gene is TRBJ2-3, the V gene TRBV15; 9 bases align to TRBD1. The sequencing input was blood. This sequence originates from a woman aged 45-60 years with Graves' ophthalmopathy. CDR3 sequence reads: CATSKGQGGDTQYF. CDR3 sequence (DNA): TGTGCCACCAGCAAGGGACAGGGTGGAGATACGCAGTATTTT.